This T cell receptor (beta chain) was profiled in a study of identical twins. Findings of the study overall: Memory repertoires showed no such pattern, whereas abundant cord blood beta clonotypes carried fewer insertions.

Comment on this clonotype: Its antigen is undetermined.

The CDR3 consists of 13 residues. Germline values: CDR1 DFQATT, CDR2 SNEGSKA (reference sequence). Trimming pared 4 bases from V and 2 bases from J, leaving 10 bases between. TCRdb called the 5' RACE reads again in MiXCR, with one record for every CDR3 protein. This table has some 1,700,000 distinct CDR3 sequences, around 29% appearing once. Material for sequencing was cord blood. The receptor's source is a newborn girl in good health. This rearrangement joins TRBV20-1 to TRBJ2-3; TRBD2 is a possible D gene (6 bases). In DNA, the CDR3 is TGCAGTGCTACCCGGGGGATCACAGATACGCAGTATTTT. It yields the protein CSATRGITDTQYF.